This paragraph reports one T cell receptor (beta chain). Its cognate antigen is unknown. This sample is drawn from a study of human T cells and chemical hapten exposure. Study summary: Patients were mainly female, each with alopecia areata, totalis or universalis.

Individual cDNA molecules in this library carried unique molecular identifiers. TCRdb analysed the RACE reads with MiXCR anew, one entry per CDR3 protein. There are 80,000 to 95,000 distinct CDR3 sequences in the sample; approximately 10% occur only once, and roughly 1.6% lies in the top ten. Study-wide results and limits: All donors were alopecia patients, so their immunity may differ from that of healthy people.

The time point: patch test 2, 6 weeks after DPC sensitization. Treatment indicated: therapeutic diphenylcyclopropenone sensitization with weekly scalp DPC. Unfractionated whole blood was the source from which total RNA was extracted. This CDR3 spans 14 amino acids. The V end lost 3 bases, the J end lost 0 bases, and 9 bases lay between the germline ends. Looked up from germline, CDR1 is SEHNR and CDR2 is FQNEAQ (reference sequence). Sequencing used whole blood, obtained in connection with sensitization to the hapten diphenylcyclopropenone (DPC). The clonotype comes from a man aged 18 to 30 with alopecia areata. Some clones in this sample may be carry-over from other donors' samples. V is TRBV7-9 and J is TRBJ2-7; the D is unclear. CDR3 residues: CASSFGGSSYEQYV. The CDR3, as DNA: TGTGCCAGCAGCTTCGGCGGAAGCTCCTACGAGCAGTACGTC.